This TCR beta chain came from a study of blood T cells in healthy people across ages. Through a sample-barcoded 5' primer and a J-beta primer mix, a second PCR was run for roughly 6 to 12 cycles. TCRdb re-called the 5' RACE reads with MiXCR, one entry per CDR3 protein. This table has roughly 1.5 million distinct CDR3 sequences, 42% appearing once. The sequence was collected from a woman aged 18-29 years in good health. The sample taken for sequencing was blood.

CDR3 bases: TGTGCCTCCCTAGCGGAAGCTTACAATGAGCAGTTCTTC. Translating gives CASLAEAYNEQFF. The chain recombines TRBV30 with TRBJ2-1; TRBD2 aligns across 7 bases. V lost 7 bases to trimming and J lost 4 bases; unmatched junction nucleotides: 7. The CDR3 has 13 residues. The germline V gene encodes CDR1 GTSNPN and CDR2 SVGIG (reference sequence).